Listed below are T cell receptor beta chains from one sample, sequenced in a study of blood T cells in healthy people across ages. MiXCR, run by TCRdb on the 5' RACE reads, gives a single entry per CDR3 protein. The table records about 1.5 million distinct CDR3 sequences, 40% to 50% of them present only once. Sequenced material: blood. The receptors originated from a woman aged 18-35 years in good health. Each CDR3 is given with its conserved first and last residue. Each record gives: V gene, J gene, CDR3 protein.

>TRBV11-2|TRBJ2-1
CASSATLSGRPHNEQFF
>TRBV7-9|TRBJ1-2
CASSYTGGAGYGYTF
>TRBV5-1|TRBJ1-1
CASSWGGLSGAFF
>TRBV12-3/TRBV12-4|TRBJ2-3
CASSLGSGPGTQYF
>TRBV2|TRBJ2-5
CASKLAGGQQETQYF
>TRBV4-2|TRBJ2-7
CASSQTSGETYEQYF
>TRBV12-3/TRBV12-4|TRBJ2-3
CASNSAVDTQYF
>TRBV6-2/TRBV6-3|TRBJ1-5
CASSLGVGGRYQPQHF
>TRBV4-1|-
CASRGTSGQETQFF
>TRBV7-9|TRBJ2-7
CASSLPTVPDEQYF
>TRBV12-3/TRBV12-4|TRBJ2-1
CASRGLAVLGQFF
>TRBV5-6|TRBJ2-5
CASSQRGQRVETQYF
>TRBV12-3/TRBV12-4|TRBJ2-2
CASSLETRTTGELFF
>TRBV2|TRBJ2-7
CASRKGLLRPSYEQYF